What follows are 2 T cell receptor beta chains derived from one specimen sequenced in a study of cytomegalovirus exposure and HLA in healthy donors. The table came from immunoSEQ multiplex PCR; TCRdb's copy has only in-frame clones and leaves some out. The table shows tens of thousands of clones, with around 97% occurring only once. The material sequenced was PBMCs. The receptors derive from a woman younger than 35 in good health and CMV-seropositive.

This chain links TRBV19 with TRBJ1-1; weak D call: TRBD1 (5 bases). The germline V and J ends were trimmed by 8 bases and 1 base, with 14 bases remaining between them. Germline-derived CDR1 and CDR2 are LNHDA and SQIVND (reference sequence). The CDR3 has 14 amino acids. CDR3 loop: CASGRDHTNTEAFF. The DNA of the CDR3 is TGTGCCAGTGGGCGGGACCACACGAACACTGAAGCTTTCTTT.

The chain employs TRBV28 and TRBJ1-2, with 8 bases lining up with TRBD1. The CDR3 totals 14 residues. The trim removed 7 bases at V and 3 bases at J, leaving 7 bases unmatched. Germline V lookup: CDR1 MDHEN, CDR2 SYDVKM. The CDR3 spells CASMDRAPYYGYTF. As DNA, the CDR3 is TGTGCCAGCATGGACAGGGCTCCTTACTATGGCTACACCTTC.